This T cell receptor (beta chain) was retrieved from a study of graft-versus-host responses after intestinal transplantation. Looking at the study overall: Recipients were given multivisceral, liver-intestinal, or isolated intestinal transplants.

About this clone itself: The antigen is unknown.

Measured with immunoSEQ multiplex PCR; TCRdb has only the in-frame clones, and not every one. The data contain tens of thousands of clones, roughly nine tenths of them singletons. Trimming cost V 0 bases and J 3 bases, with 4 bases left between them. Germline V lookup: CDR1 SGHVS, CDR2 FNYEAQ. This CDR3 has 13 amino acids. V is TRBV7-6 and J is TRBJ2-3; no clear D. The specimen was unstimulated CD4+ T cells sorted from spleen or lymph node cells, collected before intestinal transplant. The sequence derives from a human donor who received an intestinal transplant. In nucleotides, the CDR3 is TGTGCCAGCAGCTTAGCGCGGACAGATACGCAGTATTTT. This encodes CASSLARTDTQYF. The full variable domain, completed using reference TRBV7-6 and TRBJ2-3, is GAGVSQSPRYKVTKRGQDVALRCDPISGHVSLYWYRQALGQGPEFLTYFNYEAQQDKSGLPNDRFSAERPEGSISTLTIQRTEQRDSAMYRCASSLARTDTQYFGPGTRLTVL.